The clone carrying this T cell receptor beta chain was found many times. Its antigen is unidentified. The data were taken from a study of T-cell reconstitution after alpha-beta-depleted transplantation in children. Whole-study findings and limits: Surviving recipient T cells and thymic progenitors produced the high day-60 TCRbeta diversity seen in some patients. From newly produced T cells came most of the T-cell counts and diversity one year after transplant. Alpha-beta T cells present about two months after transplant were reported to originate from several hundred expanded graft clones.

This CDR3 contains 16 residues. V lost 1 base to trimming and J lost 5 bases; unmatched junction nucleotides: 5. Germline CDR1 is SGHRS and CDR2 is YFSETQ. Library preparation (for TCRbeta) was performed with unique molecular identifiers. TCRdb reprocessed the PCR reads with MiXCR, giving one entry per CDR3 protein. The data hold 550,000 to 800,000 distinct CDR3 sequences, with around 14% observed a single time. The chain is built from TRBV5-1 and TRBJ2-5, with 13 bases aligning to TRBD2. Sequences were derived from PBMCs, sampled before TCRalphabeta/CD19-depleted stem cell transplant. The receptor's source is a girl aged 2-10 years with congenital amegakaryocytic thrombocytopenia, due to receive a stem cell transplant. CDR3 nucleotide sequence: TGCGCCAGCAGCTTGACGGGGACTAGCGGGATGGAGACCCAGTACTTC. This gives the protein CASSLTGTSGMETQYF.